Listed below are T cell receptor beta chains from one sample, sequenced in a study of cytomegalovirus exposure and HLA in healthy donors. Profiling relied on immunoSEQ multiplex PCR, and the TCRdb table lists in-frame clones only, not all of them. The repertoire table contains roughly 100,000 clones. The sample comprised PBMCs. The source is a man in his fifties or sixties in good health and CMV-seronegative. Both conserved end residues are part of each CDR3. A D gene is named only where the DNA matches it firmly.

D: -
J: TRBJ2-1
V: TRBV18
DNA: TGTGCCAGCTCACCACCGCGGCAGGGTAATGGTCTCGGCAATGAGCAGTTCTTC
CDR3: CASSPPRQGNGLGNEQFF

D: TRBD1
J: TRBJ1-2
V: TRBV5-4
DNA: TGTGCCAGCATCCTCCGCGGGACAGGCTATGGCTACACCTTC
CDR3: CASILRGTGYGYTF

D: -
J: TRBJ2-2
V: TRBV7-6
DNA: TGTGCCAGCAGCCCCGGGACAACTAACACCGGGGAGCTGTTTTTT
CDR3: CASSPGTTNTGELFF

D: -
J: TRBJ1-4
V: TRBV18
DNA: TGTGCCAGCCATTCCGATCGGGGTCGTGAAAAACTGTTTTTT
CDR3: CASHSDRGREKLFF

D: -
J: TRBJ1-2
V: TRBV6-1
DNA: TGTGCCAGCAGTGGGGGGGAAGCCCTAAACTATGGCTACACCTTC
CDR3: CASSGGEALNYGYTF

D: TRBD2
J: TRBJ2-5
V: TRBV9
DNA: TGTGCCAGCAGCGTAGAGAGCGGGGGGGCCGGGGAGACCCAGTACTTC
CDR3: CASSVESGGAGETQYF

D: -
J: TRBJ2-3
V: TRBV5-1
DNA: TGCGCCAGCAGCTTGGTCCCCGGCACAGATACGCAGTATTTT
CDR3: CASSLVPGTDTQYF

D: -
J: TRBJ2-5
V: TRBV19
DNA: TGTGCCAGTAGTACTCCTCCGGAGACCCAGTACTTC
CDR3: CASSTPPETQYF

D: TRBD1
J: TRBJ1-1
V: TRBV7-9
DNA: TGTGCCAGCAGGCCTGGACAGGGGGCGCTTATTACTGAAGCTTTCTTT
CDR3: CASRPGQGALITEAFF

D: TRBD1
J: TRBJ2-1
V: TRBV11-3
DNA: TGTGCCAGCAGCTTAGAGCCCGGGACAGCCTACAATGAGCAGTTCTTC
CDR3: CASSLEPGTAYNEQFF

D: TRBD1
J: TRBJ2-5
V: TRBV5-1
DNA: TGCGCCAGCAGCTGGGGGGACAGGCAGGACCAAGAGACCCAGTACTTC
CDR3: CASSWGDRQDQETQYF

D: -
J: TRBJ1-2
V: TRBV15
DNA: TGTGCCACCAGCAGGCTGACAGGAGCTAACTATGGCTACACCTTC
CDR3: CATSRLTGANYGYTF

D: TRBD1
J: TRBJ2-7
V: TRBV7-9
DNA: TGTGCCAGCAGCAAAGCACAGGGGGCGAGGGACGAGCAGTACTTC
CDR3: CASSKAQGARDEQYF

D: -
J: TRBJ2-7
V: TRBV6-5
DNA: TGTGCCGCTAGGACAGGAGGGTACGAGCAGTACTTC
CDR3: CAARTGGYEQYF

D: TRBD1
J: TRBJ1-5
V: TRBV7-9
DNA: TGTGCCAGCAGCTTAGCGCCTAGGGGGACAGGGTTTCCTCAGCCCCAGCATTTT
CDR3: CASSLAPRGTGFPQPQHF

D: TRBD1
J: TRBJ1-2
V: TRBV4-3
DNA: TGCGCCAGCAGCCAAGGGGGACAGGGGGCCAACTATGGCTACACCTTC
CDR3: CASSQGGQGANYGYTF

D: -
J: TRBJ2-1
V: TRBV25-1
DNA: TGTGCCAGCAGTGGTCCGGTCTACCGTGCCAATGAGCAGTTCTTC
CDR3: CASSGPVYRANEQFF

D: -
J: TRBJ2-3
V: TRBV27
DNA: TGTGCCAGCAGTTTACAGGGAAACACAGATACGCAGTATTTT
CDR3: CASSLQGNTDTQYF

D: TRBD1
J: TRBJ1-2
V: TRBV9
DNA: TGTGCCAGCTCGAGGACAGGGGGGGGCTATGGCTACACCTTC
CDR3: CASSRTGGGYGYTF

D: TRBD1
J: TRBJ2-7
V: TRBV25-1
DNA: TGTGCCAGCAGTGGTGCCGGGACAGGGTTTTACGAGCAGTACTTC
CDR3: CASSGAGTGFYEQYF

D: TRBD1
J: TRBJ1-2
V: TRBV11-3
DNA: TGTGCCAGCAGCTTAGGGACAGGGTACTATGGCTACACCTTC
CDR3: CASSLGTGYYGYTF

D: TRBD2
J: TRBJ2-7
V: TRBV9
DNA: TGTGCCAGCAGCAAGGGACTAGCGGAGGGCTACGAGCAGTACTTC
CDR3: CASSKGLAEGYEQYF

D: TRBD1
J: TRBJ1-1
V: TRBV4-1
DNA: TGCGCCAGCAGCCGAGGACAGGGAAACACTGAAGCTTTCTTT
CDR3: CASSRGQGNTEAFF

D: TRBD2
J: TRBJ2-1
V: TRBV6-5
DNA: TGTGCCAGCAGTTCCGGACTAGCGGGAGTCCAGTTCTTC
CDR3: CASSSGLAGVQFF

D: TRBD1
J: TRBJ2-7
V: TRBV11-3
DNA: TGTGCCAGCAGCTCCGGACAGGGGTACGAGCAGTACTTC
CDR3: CASSSGQGYEQYF

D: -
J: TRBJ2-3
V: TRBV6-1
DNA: TGTGCCAGCAGTGAGGGCGCGACAGCAAGCCCCTGGGGTACGCAGTATTTT
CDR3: CASSEGATASPWGTQYF

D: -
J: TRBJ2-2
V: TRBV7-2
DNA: TGTGCCAGCAGCTTCACCGGGAAGAACACCGGGGAGCTGTTTTTT
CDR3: CASSFTGKNTGELFF

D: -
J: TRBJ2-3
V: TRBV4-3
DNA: TGCGCCAGCAGCCAAGATCAGTCCTGGGATACGCAGTATTTT
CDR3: CASSQDQSWDTQYF

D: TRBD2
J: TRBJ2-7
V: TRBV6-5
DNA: TGTGCCAGCAGTTATGGGACTAGCGGGAAATACGAGCAGTACTTC
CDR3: CASSYGTSGKYEQYF

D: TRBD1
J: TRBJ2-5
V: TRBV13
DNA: TGTGCCAGCAGCAGGGACAGTCAAGAGACCCAGTACTTC
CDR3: CASSRDSQETQYF

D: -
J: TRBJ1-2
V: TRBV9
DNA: TGTGCCAGCAGCGTGGCGGGGCGCGGGAACTATGGCTACACCTTC
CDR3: CASSVAGRGNYGYTF

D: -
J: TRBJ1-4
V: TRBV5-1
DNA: TGCGCCAGCAGCTTGTATTCTGGACAGTTGAATGAAAAACTGTTTTTT
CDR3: CASSLYSGQLNEKLFF

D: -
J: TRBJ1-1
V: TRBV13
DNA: TGTGCCAGCAGCTCCGGGGGGGGCGCTGAAGCTTTCTTT
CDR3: CASSSGGGAEAFF

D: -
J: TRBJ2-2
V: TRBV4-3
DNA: TGCGCCAGCAGCCAAGAAATGGCGGTCGGCAGGGGGGACACACGCGGGGAGCTGTTTTTT
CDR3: CASSQEMAVGRGDTRGELFF

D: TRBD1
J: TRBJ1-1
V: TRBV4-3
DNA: TGCGCCAGCAGCCCTCAATCCGGACAGGGGAGGGAAGCTTTCTTT
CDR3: CASSPQSGQGREAFF

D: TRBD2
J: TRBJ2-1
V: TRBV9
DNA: TGTGCCAGCAGCGTATTTACTAGCGGGGGAGAGCAGTTCTTC
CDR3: CASSVFTSGGEQFF

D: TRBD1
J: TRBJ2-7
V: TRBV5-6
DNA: TGTGCCAGCACCCCTGGGACAGCCCGCATATCCTACGAGCAGTACTTC
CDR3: CASTPGTARISYEQYF

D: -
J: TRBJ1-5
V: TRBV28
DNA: TGTGCCAGCAGTTTCGGCCCGGGACAGCCCCAGCATTTT
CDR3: CASSFGPGQPQHF

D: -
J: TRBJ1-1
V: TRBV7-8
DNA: TGTGCCAGCAGCTTAGTTTACCCGGCGGCGTCCACTGAAGCTTTCTTT
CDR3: CASSLVYPAASTEAFF

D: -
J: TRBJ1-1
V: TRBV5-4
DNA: TGTGCCAGCAGCTTGGAAGGACAGTTGAACACTGAAGCTTTCTTT
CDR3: CASSLEGQLNTEAFF

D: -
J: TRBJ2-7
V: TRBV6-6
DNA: TGTGCCAGCAGTTTGCCGTCCGGGTGGTACGAGCAGTACTTC
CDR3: CASSLPSGWYEQYF

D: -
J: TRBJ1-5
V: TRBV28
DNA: TGTGCCAGCAGTTCTGACAGGCAGTCAACATATCTGGGCAATCAGCCCCAGCATTTT
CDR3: CASSSDRQSTYLGNQPQHF

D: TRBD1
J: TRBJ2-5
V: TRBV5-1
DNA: TGCGCCAGCAGCTGGTCGACAGGGGGAGGAGAAGAGACCCAGTACTTC
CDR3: CASSWSTGGGEETQYF

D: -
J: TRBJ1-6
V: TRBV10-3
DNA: TGTGCCATCAGAGCGGACGGGAATTCACCCCTCCACTTT
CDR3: CAIRADGNSPLHF